Below, 9 T cell receptor beta chains from the same sample are listed, as sequenced in a study of vaccination effects on CD4 cells after COVID-19. Clones were read by immunoSEQ multiplex PCR, and TCRdb kept only the in-frame ones, dropping some. The sample records roughly 76,000 clones, about 70% being singletons. These receptors have no identified antigens. Peptide-pool stimulation followed by sequencing identified expanded antigen-specific CD4+ clonotypes in the ViraFEST assay. Subsequent to 10 days of culture, CD4+ T cells were isolated. The sample consisted of CD4+ T cells from PBMCs cultured with HCoV-229E spike peptides, taken before COVID-19 vaccination. The source of these receptors is a human donor who received a COVID-19 vaccine.

This clone was counted only a few times. The rearrangement uses TRBV4-1 and TRBJ2-5; 8 nucleotides line up with TRBD1. This CDR3 comprises 15 residues. V was pared by 0 bases and J by 6 bases, with 6 bases of the junction left unmatched. CDR1 is MGHRA, CDR2 YSYEKL, per germline. CDR3 nucleotides: TGCGCCAGCAGCCAAGATCCCCAGGGGGCGAAGACCCAGTACTTC. Translated: CASSQDPQGAKTQYF.

The chain uses TRBV7-6 and TRBJ2-6; D is uncertain. Germline values: CDR1 SGHVS, CDR2 FNYEAQ. V was clipped by 4 bases and J by 1 base, with 11 bases between them. The CDR3 spans 16 residues. Written as DNA, the CDR3 is TGTGCCAGCAGCTCATCGGGCCTTTCTGGGGCCAACGTCCTGACTTTC. This gives the protein CASSSSGLSGANVLTF. Drawing the rest from reference TRBV7-6 and TRBJ2-6, the complete variable domain is GAGVSQSPRYKVTKRGQDVALRCDPISGHVSLYWYRQALGQGPEFLTYFNYEAQQDKSGLPNDRFSAERPEGSISTLTIQRTEQRDSAMYRCASSSSGLSGANVLTFGAGSRLTVL.

The gene calls are TRBV6-1 and TRBJ1-6; D uncertain. The V end was cut by 2 bases, the J end by 7 bases, with 9 bases between. From germline, CDR1 is MNHNS and CDR2 SASEGT. The CDR3 sequence is 14 residues long. The CDR3, as DNA: TGTGCCAGCAGTGAAATAGTGGGGAATTCACCCCTCCACTTT. This encodes CASSEIVGNSPLHF.

This sequence joins TRBV27 and TRBJ1-4; D unresolved. Germline V CDR1 and CDR2: MNHEY, SMNVEV (reference sequence). CDR3 length equals 14 residues. The V and J ends lost 6 bases and 5 bases respectively, with 13 bases between them. CDR3 protein: CASRGLGGNEKLFF. In nucleotides, the CDR3 is TGTGCCAGCAGGGGATTGGGTGGGAATGAAAAACTGTTTTTT.

The V gene is TRBV6-2 or TRBV6-3, the J gene TRBJ2-3; TRBD2 is a possible D gene (5 bases). V was cut by 5 bases and J by 4 bases, with 19 bases left in between. CDR1 is MNHEY, CDR2 SVGEGT, per germline. CDR3 size: 16 residues. In nucleotides, the CDR3 is TGTGCCAGCAGTGGTAGGTGGGCATTAGCGCCAGATACGCAGTATTTT. It codes for CASSGRWALAPDTQYF.

The genes are TRBV30 and TRBJ1-6; D not certain. V lost 5 bases and J lost 4, with 6 bases in between. This CDR3 contains 12 residues. The germline CDR1 and CDR2 sequences are GTSNPN and SVGIG (reference sequence). The chain's CDR3 is CAWGVYNSPLHF. The CDR3 coding sequence is TGTGCCTGGGGGGTATATAATTCACCCCTCCACTTT.

This clone has only one observation. The DNA for the CDR3 is TGCAGCGTTGAAGGAATCCTAGCGGGGTGGGGCGGGGAGCTGTTTTTT. This codes for CSVEGILAGWGGELFF. This chain links TRBV29-1 with TRBJ2-2, with 9 bases fitting TRBD2. Germline CDR1 reads SQVTM; CDR2 reads ANQGSEA. The trim removed 1 base at V and 7 bases at J, leaving 10 bases unmatched. The CDR3 contains 16 residues.

The CDR3 region is CASSLPRTANNQPQHF. Here the CDR3 DNA reads TGTGCCAGCAGCCTCCCCCGGACAGCAAACAATCAGCCCCAGCATTTT. This chain links TRBV11-2 with TRBJ1-5; the D gene is possibly TRBD1 (6 bases). CDR1 and CDR2 (germline): SGHAT, FQNNGV. The CDR3 runs to 16 residues. The germline V and J ends were trimmed by 5 bases and 3 bases, with 17 bases remaining between them. The complete variable domain, with remaining parts taken from reference TRBV11-2 and TRBJ1-5, reads EAGVAQSPRYKIIEKRQSVAFWCNPISGHATLYWYQQILGQGPKLLIQFQNNGVVDDSQLPKDRFSAERLKGVDSTLKIQPAKLEDSAVYLCASSLPRTANNQPQHFGDGTRLSIL.

This clone was seen just once. The chain recombines TRBV6-5 with TRBJ1-1; 10 nucleotides agree with TRBD1. The CDR3 extends over 14 amino acids. Germline assignment: CDR1 MNHEY and CDR2 SVGAGI. V lost 7 bases to trimming and J lost 3 bases; unmatched junction nucleotides: 5. The CDR3 region has the DNA TGTGCCAGCATGCGGGACAGGGGATACACTGAAGCTTTCTTT. Translating it yields CASMRDRGYTEAFF.